This TCR beta chain was sequenced during a study of CD8 T cell repertoires and HIV-1 epitope variants. Only in-frame clones appear in the TCRdb table, and some are missing; sequencing was by immunoSEQ multiplex PCR. This sample has 2,000 to 3,000 clones; approximately 73% occur once, and the top ten carry approximately 40%. CDR1 SGDLS and CDR2 YYNGEE come from the germline V gene. This CDR3 has 14 residues. Deletions cut 4 bases from V and 7 bases from J, with 14 bases between. Study-wide results and caveats: Eight or nine antigen-specific TCR beta clonotypes were found; roughly six seemed cross-reactive to variants.

A word on this clone: Its specificity is not known.

Sequencing was performed on cultured CD8+ T cells derived from PBMCs. The genes are TRBV9 and TRBJ1-4; D is uncertain. The sequence was obtained from a male donor with HIV. The CDR3 coding sequence is TGTGCCAGCAGCTCCAGTGGTAGTGGTGAAAAACTGTTTTTT. Translated, it gives CASSSSGSGEKLFF. The whole variable domain, remainder taken from reference TRBV9 and TRBJ1-4, is DSGVTQTPKHLITATGQRVTLRCSPRSGDLSVYWYQQSLDQGLQFLIQYYNGEERAKGNILERFSAQQFPDLHSELNLSSLELGDSALYFCASSSSGSGEKLFFGSGTQLSVL.